This TCR beta chain came from a study of blood T cell repertoires in COVID-19. At the level of the study: Acute and convalescent COVID-19 samples came from the United States, Italy and Spain. Sources were T cells, B-cell-depleted T cells, or PBMCs; the material itself was cDNA or gDNA.

Per the authors' pipeline: Nucleated cell number was recorded as an estimate derived from reference gene primer amplification. Some clones are missing from TCRdb's copy, which holds only in-frame ones; the method was immunoSEQ multiplex PCR. The V and J calls and the clone size are those of that table, but D and trimming were determined from the DNA. The sample gives approximately 200,000 clones, around 83% of which show up once; over 0.95% is in the top ten. The CDR3 is made up of 14 amino acids. Trimming cost V 7 bases and J 0 bases; bases outside gene matches: 6. CDR1 is WNHNN and CDR2 is SYGVQD in the germline V gene (reference sequence). This clone turned up a few times.

The sequencing sample was made of peripheral blood. The TCR was taken from a man aged 40-55 years with acute or convalescent COVID-19. The V and J genes are TRBV10-1 and TRBJ2-7; 7 positions agree with TRBD2. The CDR3 sequence is CASIQREGSYEQYF. For the CDR3, the DNA is TGCGCCAGCATCCAGAGGGAGGGCTCCTACGAGCAGTACTTC.